The text below deals with one TCR beta chain. This record comes from a study of blood T cell repertoires in COVID-19. Cohort placement rested on clinical history that participants reported themselves. Profiled with immunoSEQ multiplex PCR; TCRdb holds only in-frame clones, not every one. The data contain around 190,000 clones, about four fifths of them singletons. Specimen: PBMCs or T cells enriched from blood (not recorded which). The clonotype comes from a woman aged 30 to 39 who had recovered from COVID-19.

The CDR3 bases are TGCAGCGTTGAAGAAGGGAGTGAAAAACTGTTTTTT. This encodes CSVEEGSEKLFF. The rearrangement links TRBV29-1 to TRBJ1-4; no definite D call. Per germline, CDR1 SQVTM and CDR2 ANQGSEA. With 0 bases removed from V and 7 bases from J, the gap between germline ends came to 6 bases. The CDR3 extends over 12 amino acids.